This T cell receptor (beta chain) was profiled in a study of blood T cell repertoires in COVID-19. Looking at the study overall: The study drew acute and convalescent COVID-19 samples from the United States, Italy and Spain. T cells, B-cell-depleted T cells, or PBMCs supplied cDNA or gDNA.

Of note for this clone: A much larger clone lies one base from this, so it may be a read error.

The method was immunoSEQ multiplex PCR; TCRdb's version includes in-frame clones alone and lacks a portion of them. The sample includes approximately 210,000 clones, 76% of them seen just once. The CDR3 sequence is 14 residues long. Germline V CDR1 and CDR2: LGHDT, YNNKEL (reference sequence). J was trimmed by 4 bases and V by 3 bases; bases with no gene match: 0. Allocation to cohorts depended on clinical history reported by the participants. The chain recombines TRBV3-1 (or the pseudogene TRBV3-2) with TRBJ1-5; TRBD1 agrees at 10 bases. The receptor was derived from a woman between 45 and 60 years old with acute COVID-19. Sample: PBMCs or T cells enriched from blood (not recorded which). The CDR3 here is CASSQGQGNQPQHF. The CDR3 DNA sequence: TGTGCCAGCAGCCAGGGACAGGGGAATCAGCCCCAGCATTTT.